This is a list of T cell receptor beta chains from one sample in a study of blood T cell repertoires in COVID-19. This table comes from immunoSEQ multiplex PCR, and its TCRdb copy is limited to in-frame clones, with some not included. The table lists about 61,000 clones, about 86% of them singletons. Sequencing was done on a sample of peripheral blood. The receptors were sampled from a human donor in a cohort sampled during active COVID-19. Both conserved end residues are part of each CDR3. A D gene is named only where the DNA matches it firmly. The size of a clone is reported for some rows only, either as once, few or many, or as a class for expanded clones.

V	size	D	J	CDR3	DNA
TRBV14	.	TRBD1	TRBJ2-1	CASSHLRWDRDYNEQFF	TGTGCCAGCAGCCATCTTCGGTGGGACAGGGACTACAATGAGCAGTTCTTC
TRBV12-3/TRBV12-4	.	.	TRBJ2-1	CASSQGRVNEQFF	TGTGCCAGCAGTCAGGGGAGGGTAAATGAGCAGTTCTTC
TRBV11-3	.	TRBD2	TRBJ2-3	CASSFGGSTSTDTQYF	TGTGCCAGCAGCTTTGGCGGGAGCACTAGCACAGATACGCAGTATTTT
TRBV20-1	once	.	TRBJ1-5	CSATGNQPQHF	TGCAGTGCTACGGGCAATCAGCCCCAGCATTTT
TRBV28	.	TRBD1	TRBJ1-3	CASSPDRVLGNTIYF	TGTGCCAGCAGCCCCGACAGGGTCTTAGGGAACACCATATATTTT
TRBV7-6	.	TRBD2	TRBJ2-3	CASSPRLAGSTDTQYF	TGTGCCAGCAGCCCGCGACTAGCGGGGAGCACAGATACGCAGTATTTT
TRBV11-2	.	TRBD1	TRBJ1-1	CASSSFTGGTEAFF	TGTGCCAGCAGCTCGTTCACAGGGGGCACTGAAGCTTTCTTT
TRBV11-2	.	.	TRBJ2-7	CASSHSWSEQYF	TGTGCCAGCAGCCATAGTTGGAGCGAGCAGTACTTC
TRBV7-2	.	.	TRBJ2-7	CASSLNGATEQYF	TGTGCCAGCAGCTTAAACGGAGCTACTGAGCAGTACTTC
TRBV15	.	TRBD2	TRBJ2-5	CATSSGGKETQYF	TGTGCCACCAGCTCGGGAGGAAAAGAGACCCAGTACTTC
TRBV29-1	.	.	TRBJ1-2	CSVQGIGNGYTF	TGCAGCGTTCAGGGAATCGGAAATGGCTACACCTTC
TRBV19	.	.	TRBJ1-3	CASSPRQGFGNTIYF	TGTGCCAGTAGCCCCAGGCAGGGCTTTGGAAACACCATATATTTT
TRBV7-2	.	.	TRBJ2-7	CASSLTASYEQYF	TGTGCCAGCAGCTTAACAGCCTCCTACGAGCAGTACTTC
TRBV27	.	TRBD2	TRBJ2-2	CASSLRAGGVGELFF	TGTGCCAGCAGTTTACGAGCGGGAGGGGTCGGGGAGCTGTTTTTT
TRBV6-5	.	.	TRBJ1-1	CASEPPPVNTEAFF	TGTGCCAGCGAACCCCCGCCAGTGAACACTGAAGCTTTCTTT
TRBV14	.	.	TRBJ2-7	CASSQDPRIYEQYF	TGTGCCAGCAGCCAAGATCCGAGGATCTACGAGCAGTACTTC
TRBV7-8	.	.	TRBJ2-2	CASSLNSRGNTGELFF	TGTGCCAGCAGCTTAAATAGTAGGGGTAACACCGGGGAGCTGTTTTTT
TRBV6-6	.	.	TRBJ1-2	CASVGEASDGYTF	TGTGCCAGCGTGGGGGAGGCAAGCGATGGCTACACCTTC
TRBV24-1	.	.	TRBJ2-3	CATSDSPLRRGLQSADTQYF	TGTGCCACCAGTGATTCCCCTCTGAGGCGGGGGCTCCAAAGCGCAGATACGCAGTATTTT
TRBV24-1	.	.	TRBJ1-2	CATSETGVPYGYTF	TGTGCCACCAGTGAAACCGGGGTCCCCTATGGCTACACCTTC
TRBV19	.	.	TRBJ1-1	CASSIAYRDTEAFF	TGTGCCAGTAGTATAGCCTACAGGGACACTGAAGCTTTCTTT
TRBV5-4	.	.	TRBJ2-7	CASRPTPLRDEQYF	TGTGCCAGCAGACCTACCCCCCTTCGGGACGAGCAGTACTTC
TRBV14	.	TRBD1	TRBJ1-4	CASSPNLRGRGEKLFF	TGTGCCAGCAGCCCAAACCTTAGGGGGCGCGGTGAAAAACTGTTTTTT
TRBV27	.	.	TRBJ1-1	CASSLLQGSTEAFF	TGTGCCAGCAGTTTACTGCAGGGATCCACTGAAGCTTTCTTT
TRBV19	.	.	TRBJ2-1	CASSSLYEQFF	TGTGCCAGTAGTAGTTTATATGAGCAGTTCTTC
TRBV2	.	.	TRBJ2-1	CASGSPYNEQFF	TGTGCCAGCGGGAGCCCTTACAATGAGCAGTTCTTC
TRBV5-1	.	TRBD2	TRBJ2-5	CASSMGLAGRETQYF	TGCGCCAGCAGCATGGGACTAGCGGGAAGAGAGACCCAGTACTTC
TRBV2	once	.	TRBJ1-5	CATRQESNQPQHF	TGTGCCACCAGACAGGAATCCAATCAGCCCCAGCATTTT
TRBV19	.	.	TRBJ1-4	CASSIPPGEKLFF	TGTGCCAGTAGTATACCTCCGGGTGAAAAACTGTTTTTT
TRBV10-1	.	.	TRBJ1-5	CASSDGNQPQHF	TGCGCCAGCAGTGACGGTAATCAGCCCCAGCATTTT
TRBV30	.	.	TRBJ1-5	CAWSAPRDKGNQPQHF	TGTGCCTGGAGCGCCCCGAGGGACAAGGGCAATCAGCCCCAGCATTTT
TRBV12-3/TRBV12-4	.	.	TRBJ2-7	CASSFNSGYEQYF	TGTGCCAGCAGTTTTAATTCGGGGTACGAGCAGTACTTC
TRBV19	few	.	TRBJ1-2	CAAQGRGRIGYTF	TGTGCCGCCCAGGGGAGGGGAAGGATTGGCTACACCTTC
TRBV11-2	.	.	TRBJ2-4	CASSLDRNKNIQYF	TGTGCCAGCAGCTTAGACAGAAACAAAAACATTCAGTACTTC
TRBV3-1/TRBV3-2	.	TRBD1	TRBJ1-5	CASSLGTGVNQPQHF	TGTGCCAGCAGCCTTGGGACAGGGGTTAATCAGCCCCAGCATTTT
TRBV4-2	.	TRBD1	TRBJ2-5	CASSPHPGQDQETQYF	TGTGCCAGCAGCCCTCACCCGGGACAGGACCAAGAGACCCAGTACTTC
TRBV25-1	few	TRBD1	TRBJ1-5	CASSVTGSNQPQHF	TGTGCCAGCAGTGTGACAGGGAGCAATCAGCCCCAGCATTTT